This T cell receptor beta chain was obtained from a study of blood T cell repertoires in COVID-19. Turning to the study itself: Italy, Spain and the United States were the sources of the convalescent and acute COVID-19 samples. PBMCs, B-cell-depleted T cells, or T cells provided the cDNA or gDNA that made up the material.

V gave up 2 bases and J gave up 3 bases, with 11 bases separating them. Germline-derived CDR1 and CDR2 are SNHLY and FYNNEI. This CDR3 has 15 amino acids. Authors' methods: Amplification of reference gene primers provided the estimated nucleated cell counts. Clones were sequenced by immunoSEQ multiplex PCR, and TCRdb holds only the in-frame ones, with some missing. Clone size and V and J calls were adopted from that table, with D and trimming inferred from the DNA. This sample yields 120,000 or so clones, of which roughly 83% are seen a single time; 35% to 40% belongs to the top ten. The gene calls are TRBV2 and TRBJ2-1; D unresolved. The TCR sequence derives from a man aged 35 to 55 with active or convalescent COVID-19. The sample comprised peripheral blood. CDR3 in amino acids: CASSENRNFYNEQFF. In DNA form, the CDR3 reads TGTGCCAGCAGTGAAAACAGAAACTTCTACAATGAGCAGTTCTTC.